This T cell receptor beta chain was captured in a study of regulatory T cells in long-lasting Graves disease. Germline V gives CDR1 SGHNT, CDR2 YYREEE (reference sequence). CDR3 size: 15 residues. Only a few counts were recorded for this clonotype. Antigen specificity is unknown. The time point was: newly diagnosed GD, antithyroid drugs for less than 3 months. Construction of the TCR library relied on RNA isolated from PBMCs. Both iRepertoire HTBI primers and Arm-PCR of CDR3 regions were used to build the TCR beta libraries. TCRdb itself ran the multiplex PCR reads through MiXCR, one entry per CDR3 protein. The sample has 600,000 to 650,000 distinct CDR3 sequences; around 17% are singletons. Regarding the study as a whole: The TCR repertoire of persistent Graves' patients was less diverse than that of newly diagnosed ones. Among the persistent patients, 2,500 to 3,000 public clonotypes were shared, more than the roughly 970 shared among new patients. Newly diagnosed disease favored TRBV20-1 and TRBJ2-1 over persistent disease.

This sample also appeared in a second study, on T cells in Graves' hyperthyroidism and ophthalmopathy. From that report: RT-PCR in the first round (using the HTBI primer set) targeted the TCR CDR3.

The chain has TRBV5-4 and TRBJ2-1, with TRBD1 as a possible D gene (5 bases). The J call may be incorrect, as the DNA end agrees better with TRBJ2-5. This TCR was recovered from a woman aged 25 to 39 with Graves disease. This specimen was peripheral blood mononuclear cells (PBMCs), taken at new diagnosis, from a patient treated with antithyroid drugs. As DNA, the CDR3 is TGTGCCAGCAGCTTGAGTCAGGGCTATGGAGAGACCCAGTACTTC. As protein: CASSLSQGYGETQYF.